This record concerns one TCR beta chain sequence. Trimming shortened V by 7 bases and J by 0 bases, and 9 bases separated the two germline ends. The CDR3 loop spans 14 amino acids. Germline assignment: CDR1 LNHNV and CDR2 YYDKDF (reference sequence). The Seattle site enrolled patients during active infection and followed them longitudinally. Methods used by the authors: Counts of nucleated cells, estimated from reference gene primer amplification, were obtained. Assay used: immunoSEQ multiplex PCR; TCRdb lists only in-frame clones, some missing. That table supplies the V and J calls and clone size; D and trimming were determined from the DNA. Seen here are about 500,000 clones, about 89% observed once, and the top ten hold 7.8%. The data were obtained in a study of blood T cell repertoires in COVID-19. Overall study: Acute and convalescent COVID-19 samples came from the United States, Italy and Spain. Sources were T cells, B-cell-depleted T cells, or PBMCs; the material itself was cDNA or gDNA.

This sequence joins TRBV15 and TRBJ2-2; perhaps TRBD2 as D (5 bases). Material for sequencing was peripheral blood. The source of this sequence is a woman between 50 and 59 years old with COVID-19, enrolled during active disease. This CDR3 is CATKRGANTGELFF. DNA for the CDR3: TGTGCCACCAAACGGGGTGCGAACACCGGGGAGCTGTTTTTT.